The 27 T cell receptor beta chains listed next were all sequenced from one sample in a study of T cells in Graves' hyperthyroidism and ophthalmopathy. The TCR beta CDR3 regions underwent amplification using RNA transcripts as the source. An initial round of RT-PCR targeting the TCR CDR3 relied on the HTBI primer set. A single record per CDR3 protein comes from TCRdb applying MiXCR to the multiplex PCR reads. The table shows under 400,000 distinct CDR3 sequences, with about 16% occurring only once. The specimen was blood. The receptor set was obtained from a woman in her sixties or seventies with Graves' ophthalmopathy.

This clonotype was picked up many times. The CDR3 protein is CASSLSGGATKNIQYF. As DNA, the CDR3 is TGTGCCAGCAGTTTAAGCGGCGGAGCGACGAAAAACATTCAGTACTTC. This chain connects TRBV27 to TRBJ2-4, with D maybe TRBD2 (5 bases). V shed 2 bases and J shed 4 bases, with 15 bases lying between them. Germline CDR1 MNHEY, CDR2 SMNVEV (reference sequence). The length of the CDR3 is 16 residues.

At least ten counts were recorded for this clonotype. The J gene is TRBJ1-2, the V gene TRBV28, with D tentatively TRBD1 (6 bases). Germline V CDR1 and CDR2: MDHEN, SYDVKM. Trimming stripped 8 bases from V and 0 bases from J, with 19 bases between. This CDR3 spans 16 amino acids. CDR3 region: CASEIEGGEANYGYTF. CDR3 DNA: TGTGCCAGCGAAATTGAGGGGGGGGAGGCTAACTATGGCTACACCTTC.

This clonotype occurred a few times. The chain employs TRBV3-1 and TRBJ2-1; 10 positions match TRBD1. V dropped 5 bases and J dropped 1; count of bases not matched to a gene: 8. The CDR3 is 17 amino acids. CDR1 LGHDT and CDR2 YNNKEL come from the germline V gene (reference sequence). Here the CDR3 DNA reads TGTGCCAGCAGCGACCGGGACAGGGGTAGGTCCTACAATGAGCAGTTCTTC. It codes for CASSDRDRGRSYNEQFF.

This clonotype occurred many times. The chain recombines TRBV3-1 with TRBJ1-2, with 7 bases matching TRBD1. The CDR3 spans 14 residues. The trim removed 5 bases at V and 2 bases at J, leaving 5 bases unmatched. CDR1 is LGHDT, CDR2 YNNKEL, per germline (reference sequence). CDR3 in amino acids: CASSAATGNYGYTF. In nucleotides, the CDR3 is TGTGCCAGCAGCGCAGCGACAGGGAACTATGGCTACACCTTC.

Many counts were recorded for this clonotype. V gene TRBV11-2 combines with J gene TRBJ1-2, with TRBD1 matching over 9 bases. Germline V CDR1 and CDR2: SGHAT, FQNNGV. The CDR3 runs to 14 residues. V lost 3 bases to trimming and J lost 4 bases; unmatched junction nucleotides: 3. The CDR3 DNA reads TGTGCCAGCAGCTTCGGGACAGGGTCCTATGGCTACACCTTC. It yields the protein CASSFGTGSYGYTF. Drawing the rest from reference TRBV11-2 and TRBJ1-2, the complete variable domain is EAGVAQSPRYKIIEKRQSVAFWCNPISGHATLYWYQQILGQGPKLLIQFQNNGVVDDSQLPKDRFSAERLKGVDSTLKIQPAKLEDSAVYLCASSFGTGSYGYTFGSGTRLTVV.

The chain employs TRBV2 and TRBJ2-2, with 9 bases identical to TRBD2. Germline trimming cut 3 bases from V and 5 bases from J; bases unmatched to any gene: 7. The CDR3 runs 16 residues. Germline CDR1 is SNHLY and CDR2 is FYNNEI. The CDR3 spells CASSEVSGRRTGELFF. The DNA of the CDR3 is TGTGCCAGCAGTGAGGTTAGCGGGAGAAGGACCGGGGAGCTGTTTTTT.

This clonotype has at least ten counts. The chain combines TRBV3-1 with TRBJ2-3; the D gene is possibly TRBD2 (5 bases). The V gene's germline CDR1 is LGHDT and CDR2 YNNKEL (reference sequence). V lost 4 bases to trimming and J lost 1 base, with 15 bases between them. The CDR3 loop spans 16 amino acids. The CDR3 loop reads CASSPRRGIGTDTQYF. The CDR3 DNA reads as TGTGCCAGCAGCCCTCGACGGGGAATAGGCACAGATACGCAGTATTTT.

This clonotype came up many times. V gene TRBV7-9 combines with J gene TRBJ2-5; 10 bases map to TRBD2. This CDR3 has 19 amino acids. V dropped 6 bases and J dropped 4; count of bases not matched to a gene: 20. The germline V gene has CDR1 SEHNR and CDR2 FQNEAQ (reference sequence). The chain's CDR3 is CASRARSQPEASGRETQYF. As DNA, the CDR3 is TGTGCCAGCAGGGCGAGGTCGCAGCCCGAGGCTAGCGGGAGAGAGACCCAGTACTTC.

This clonotype has a count of ten or more. The genes are TRBV6-1 and TRBJ1-2; D gene ambiguous. The CDR3 length is 13 residues. Germline V gives CDR1 MNHNS, CDR2 SASEGT. Trimming took 6 bases from V and 6 from J, leaving 14 bases between them. The DNA of the CDR3 is TGTGCCAGCAGAGCCACAAACCCGGATGGCTACACCTTC. This translates into CASRATNPDGYTF.

In its sample, this clonotype was seen many times. The chain combines TRBV28 with TRBJ1-3, with D tentatively TRBD1 (6 bases). Per germline, CDR1 MDHEN and CDR2 SYDVKM. The length of the CDR3 is 16 residues. Trimming cost V 5 bases and J 0 bases, with 14 bases left between them. The CDR3 DNA sequence: TGTGCCAGCAGTAAGGGGGGACTGACCTCTGGAAACACCATATATTTT. It specifies CASSKGGLTSGNTIYF.

Ten or more counts support this clonotype. The J gene is TRBJ1-5, the V gene TRBV2, with D perhaps TRBD1 (5 bases). The germline CDR1 and CDR2 sequences are SNHLY and FYNNEI. The CDR3 is 15 residues long. Trimming shortened V by 1 base and J by 2 bases, and 9 bases separated the two germline ends. CDR3 amino acids: CASSEGAGGNQPQHF. As DNA, the CDR3 is TGTGCCAGCAGTGAAGGAGCGGGGGGCAATCAGCCCCAGCATTTT.

This clonotype was found a few times. This rearrangement joins TRBV7-9 to TRBJ2-7, with 8 bases identical to TRBD1. Germline V lookup: CDR1 SEHNR, CDR2 FQNEAQ (reference sequence). The CDR3 is made up of 14 amino acids. V lost 4 bases and J lost 7; bases outside the gene matches: 9. CDR3 amino acids: CASSSRQGSSEQYF. The CDR3 nucleotides read TGTGCCAGCAGCTCCCGACAGGGGTCGAGTGAGCAGTACTTC.

The chain carries TRBV4-1 and TRBJ2-7; D might be TRBD2 (6 bases). With 3 bases removed from V and 0 bases from J, the gap between germline ends came to 21 bases. Germline V lookup: CDR1 MGHRA, CDR2 YSYEKL. The CDR3 totals 18 residues. The CDR3 DNA reads as TGCGCCAGCAGCCAGCCCGCCAGGGCTAGCGAGTTCTCCTACGAGCAGTACTTC. Its translation: CASSQPARASEFSYEQYF.

The chain employs TRBV9 and TRBJ2-2, with D possibly being TRBD1 or TRBD2 (5 bases each). The CDR3 is 17 residues long. Looked up from germline, CDR1 is SGDLS and CDR2 is YYNGEE. V lost 4 bases and J 0 bases, leaving 16 bases between the germline ends. CDR3 region: CASSNTPGPTNTGELFF. The CDR3 nucleotides are TGTGCCAGCAGCAACACCCCGGGGCCGACGAACACCGGGGAGCTGTTTTTT.

This clonotype occurred a few times. The chain combines TRBV19 with TRBJ2-1; the D gene is possibly TRBD2 (5 bases). There are 13 residues in the CDR3. V lost 1 base to trimming and J lost 4 bases, with 5 bases between them. Germline V gene data show CDR1 as LNHDA and CDR2 as SQIVND (reference sequence). This CDR3 is CASSIAGYNEQFF. CDR3 nucleotides: TGTGCCAGTAGTATAGCGGGGTACAATGAGCAGTTCTTC. The full variable domain, with the rest looked up from reference TRBV19 and TRBJ2-1, is DGGITQSPKYLFRKEGQNVTLSCEQNLNHDAMYWYRQDPGQGLRLIYYSQIVNDFQKGDIAEGYSVSREKKESFPLTVTSAQKNPTAFYLCASSIAGYNEQFFGPGTRLTVL.

This clonotype was observed at least ten times. The chain carries TRBV6-2 or TRBV6-3 and TRBJ2-7; D gene ambiguous. The CDR3 runs to 15 residues. CDR1 and CDR2 (germline): MNHEY, SVGEGT. V lost 6 bases and J 2 bases, leaving 17 bases between the germline ends. CDR3 sequence reads: CASRKNPGRTYEQYF. The CDR3 nucleotides are TGTGCCAGCAGGAAGAATCCCGGCAGAACCTACGAGCAGTACTTC.

This clonotype was picked up many times. The chain has TRBV7-9 and TRBJ1-1, with TRBD1 as a possible D gene (6 bases). V gave up 1 base and J gave up 0 bases, with 12 bases separating them. The CDR3 sequence is 16 residues long. Germline CDR1 and CDR2: SEHNR and FQNEAQ (reference sequence). In DNA, the CDR3 is TGTGCCAGCAGCTTAGAGTGGACAGAGATGAACACTGAAGCTTTCTTT. The encoded protein is CASSLEWTEMNTEAFF. The whole variable domain, filled in from reference TRBV7-9 and TRBJ1-1, reads DTGVSQNPRHKITKRGQNVTFRCDPISEHNRLYWYRQTLGQGPEFLTYFQNEAQLEKSRLLSDRFSAERPKGSFSTLEIQRTEQGDSAMYLCASSLEWTEMNTEAFFGQGTRLTVV.

The chain recombines TRBV20-1 with TRBJ2-2; D is uncertain. This CDR3 has 12 amino acids. Trimming removed 5 bases from V and 6 bases from J, with 10 bases in between. The germline CDR1 and CDR2 sequences are DFQATT and SNEGSKA (reference sequence). The CDR3 DNA follows: TGCAGTGCTGAAAGCACGGCCGGGGAGCTGTTTTTT. Its protein product is CSAESTAGELFF.

This rearrangement joins TRBV24-1 to TRBJ2-2, with a weak D call TRBD1 (6 bases). Per germline, CDR1 KGHDR and CDR2 SFDVKD. V was shortened by 4 bases and J by 3 bases, with 20 bases between the two germline ends. The CDR3 totals 18 residues. The CDR3 region is CATSELQGTGLDTGELFF. The CDR3 nucleotides read TGTGCCACCAGTGAGCTACAGGGTACGGGTCTTGACACCGGGGAGCTGTTTTTT.

This clonotype appeared many times. This chain connects TRBV20-1 to TRBJ2-7; D possibly matches TRBD1 or TRBD2 (6 bases each). CDR1 and CDR2 (germline): DFQATT, SNEGSKA (reference sequence). The CDR3 runs to 14 residues. Trimming stripped 5 bases from V and 0 bases from J, with 14 bases between. The CDR3 sequence: CSAEGLTGSYEQYF. The CDR3 DNA follows: TGCAGTGCTGAGGGACTGACAGGCTCCTACGAGCAGTACTTC.

V usage is TRBV12-3 or TRBV12-4 and J usage is TRBJ2-1; D is perhaps TRBD2 (6 bases). V was trimmed by 7 bases and J by 1 base, leaving 20 bases between them. This CDR3 comprises 17 residues. The DNA for the CDR3 is TGTGCCAGCAAACCAATTAATGGTCTAGCGTCCTACAATGAGCAGTTCTTC. Translated: CASKPINGLASYNEQFF.

This clonotype was observed a few times. The J gene is TRBJ2-4, the V gene TRBV20-1; 11 bases line up with TRBD2. The germline V gene has CDR1 DFQATT and CDR2 SNEGSKA (reference sequence). This CDR3 has 19 residues. Unmatched junction bases numbered 13, after V lost 3 bases and J lost 0 bases. CDR3 residues: CSARPTSGVGVLAKNIQYF. CDR3 DNA: TGCAGTGCTAGGCCGACTAGCGGGGTAGGGGTCCTAGCCAAAAACATTCAGTACTTC.

Of note for this clonotype: The germline gene is not matched at one end of the junction; a read error may be the cause. The J gene is TRBJ2-2, the V gene TRBV28, with D possibly TRBD2 on 5 matching bases. The germline CDR1 and CDR2 sequences are MDHEN and SYDVKM. The CDR3 loop spans 12 amino acids. The CDR3 DNA is TGTGCCAGCAGTTTACAATCCGGGGAGCTGGTTTTT. Residues: CASSLQSGELVF.

The sample holds many counts of this clonotype. The chain carries TRBV11-1 and TRBJ2-1; 7 bases are a match to TRBD2. The ends lost 1 base at V and 3 bases at J; junction bases unmatched: 6. The germline gives CDR1 SGHAT, CDR2 FQDESV (reference sequence). CDR3 size: 16 residues. The CDR3 DNA is TGTGCCAGCAGCTTAGAGGGCGGGAGAATCTACAATGAGCAGTTCTTC. Amino acid sequence: CASSLEGGRIYNEQFF. Drawing the rest from reference TRBV11-1 and TRBJ2-1, the complete variable domain is EAEVAQSPRYKITEKSQAVAFWCDPISGHATLYWYRQILGQGPELLVQFQDESVVDDSQLPKDRFSAERLKGVDSTLKIQPAELGDSAMYLCASSLEGGRIYNEQFFGPGTRLTVL.

This clonotype occurred a few times. The genes are TRBV5-1 and TRBJ1-6; TRBD1 might be the D (5 bases). The length of the CDR3 is 17 residues. From germline, CDR1 is SGHRS and CDR2 YFSETQ. Trimming pared 0 bases from V and 1 base from J, leaving 11 bases between. DNA for the CDR3: TGCGCCAGCAGCTTGGAGCCCGGGGGGTCCTATAATTCACCCCTCCACTTT. Protein sequence: CASSLEPGGSYNSPLHF.

This clonotype was observed once. This chain links TRBV4-1 with TRBJ2-3; TRBD1 might be the D (6 bases). The CDR3 consists of 14 residues. Germline V CDR1 and CDR2: MGHRA, YSYEKL. V lost 3 bases and J lost 9, with 16 bases in between. CDR3 sequence reads: CASSQGPGTRTQYF. The CDR3 bases are TGCGCCAGCAGCCAGGGACCAGGGACACGGACGCAGTATTTT.

The chain joins TRBV11-2 to TRBJ2-5, with 10 bases identical to TRBD2. Trimming removed 5 bases from V and 5 bases from J; junction bases left unmatched: 11. Germline-derived CDR1 and CDR2 are SGHAT and FQNNGV. The CDR3 consists of 16 residues. The CDR3 reads CASSRQAGGPGETQYF. CDR3 in DNA: TGTGCCAGCAGCCGGCAAGCGGGAGGGCCGGGGGAGACCCAGTACTTC.